This entry concerns a single TCR beta chain. Its target is unknown. The CDR3 is 16 residues long. Trimming removed 0 bases at V and 1 base at J, with 11 bases between. The germline gives CDR1 WNHNN, CDR2 SYGVQD (reference sequence). The data belong to a study of T cell responses to AZD1222 COVID-19 vaccine. Looking at the study overall: Recipients boosted at about 4 weeks or about 12 weeks are pooled.

TCRdb's copy holds only in-frame clones and misses some; the assay was immunoSEQ multiplex PCR. The data contain fewer than 150,000 clones, roughly 90% of them seen just once; the ten biggest clones take up under 2.5%. Study-wide results and limits: As reported, nearly half of all spike-specific TCRs target variant regions that are unmutated.

The V call is TRBV10-1, the J call TRBJ2-3, with D perhaps TRBD2 (7 bases). This TCR was recovered from an adult in good health. The source was peripheral blood, collected on day 0 of AZD1222 vaccination. Here the CDR3 DNA reads TGCGCCAGCAGTGAGTCCCTGGGGGGGCGCACAGATACGCAGTATTTT. Protein product: CASSESLGGRTDTQYF.